Listed below are T cell receptor beta chains from one sample, sequenced in a study of T cell responses to AZD1222 COVID-19 vaccine. This table comes from immunoSEQ multiplex PCR, and its TCRdb copy is limited to in-frame clones, with some not included. The data contain 130,000 to 150,000 clones, about 90% of them singletons. The sample in question was peripheral blood, obtained on day 0 of MenACWY control vaccination. The origin of the receptors is an adult in good health. CDR3s include the opening cysteine and the closing phenylalanine or tryptophan. A D gene is named only where the DNA matches it firmly. Some rows have no size entry. The others give once, few or many, or a class for an expanded clone.

size	V	J	D	CDR3	DNA
once	TRBV5-1	TRBJ2-3	.	CASSLIKGSSTDTQYF	TGCGCCAGCAGCTTGATTAAGGGATCTAGCACAGATACGCAGTATTTT
.	TRBV3-1/TRBV3-2	TRBJ1-2	.	CASSLGGVSHINYGYTF	TGTGCCAGCAGCCTGGGGGGGGTCAGTCATATTAACTATGGCTACACCTTC
.	TRBV7-6	TRBJ2-5	.	CASSFYTQYQETQYF	TGTGCCAGCAGCTTTTACACCCAGTACCAAGAGACCCAGTACTTC
.	TRBV12-5	TRBJ2-6	TRBD2	CASGLAGLAFASWANVLTF	TGTGCTAGTGGTTTGGCCGGACTAGCGTTCGCCTCGTGGGCCAACGTCCTGACTTTC
.	TRBV7-8	TRBJ1-3	.	CASSLVEGTGNTIYF	TGTGCCAGCAGCTTAGTGGAGGGGACAGGAAACACCATATATTTT
.	TRBV9	TRBJ2-5	TRBD2	CASSVGLAGGGQETQYF	TGTGCCAGCAGCGTAGGCCTAGCGGGGGGTGGCCAAGAGACCCAGTACTTC
.	TRBV5-1	TRBJ2-4	.	CASSPSHVAKNIQYF	TGCGCCAGCAGTCCCTCGCATGTAGCCAAAAACATTCAGTACTTC
.	TRBV3-1/TRBV3-2	TRBJ1-5	.	CASSQGGVDNQPQHF	TGTGCCAGCAGCCAAGGCGGGGTAGACAATCAGCCCCAGCATTTT
.	TRBV18	TRBJ2-7	.	CASSQRKFGEQYF	TGTGCCAGCTCACAGCGGAAGTTCGGCGAGCAGTACTTC
.	TRBV28	TRBJ2-7	.	CASSLSTGVSYEQYF	TGTGCCAGCAGTTTGTCGACAGGCGTCTCCTACGAGCAGTACTTC
.	TRBV6-5	TRBJ1-5	TRBD1	CASSRSGTGTQPQHF	TGTGCCAGCAGTCGCTCCGGGACAGGGACTCAGCCCCAGCATTTT
few	TRBV15	TRBJ2-2	.	CATSRDGLVATSITNTGELFF	TGTGCCACCAGCAGAGACGGATTGGTAGCTACAAGTATAACGAACACCGGGGAGCTGTTTTTT
.	TRBV6-2/TRBV6-3	TRBJ2-5	.	CASSYVLLGTQEETQYF	TGTGCCAGCAGTTACGTACTACTCGGGACTCAGGAAGAGACCCAGTACTTC
.	TRBV5-1	TRBJ1-2	.	CASSFLGEGYTF	TGCGCCAGCAGCTTCCTAGGGGAGGGCTACACCTTC
.	TRBV9	TRBJ2-5	.	CASSSRPGETQYF	TGTGCCAGCAGCTCTAGACCCGGAGAGACCCAGTACTTC
.	TRBV4-2	TRBJ1-1	.	CASSQERTAMNTEAFF	TGTGCCAGCAGCCAGGAACGGACAGCCATGAACACTGAAGCTTTCTTT
few	TRBV5-4	TRBJ2-1	.	CASSSLDLYNEQFF	TGTGCCAGCAGCTCCCTGGACCTTTACAATGAGCAGTTCTTC
.	TRBV28	TRBJ2-7	.	CASRSDRVPLEQYF	TGTGCCAGCCGCTCGGATCGGGTCCCTCTCGAGCAGTACTTC
.	TRBV20-1	TRBJ1-1	TRBD1	CSASSSGTGNTEAFF	TGCAGTGCTAGTTCCTCCGGGACAGGGAACACTGAAGCTTTCTTT
.	TRBV3-1/TRBV3-2	TRBJ1-2	TRBD1	CASSHRTGENGYTF	TGTGCCAGCAGCCACCGCACAGGGGAGAATGGCTACACCTTC
.	TRBV3-1/TRBV3-2	TRBJ2-2	TRBD1	CASSQVRTGDTGELFF	TGTGCCAGCAGCCAAGTTCGGACAGGGGACACCGGGGAGCTGTTTTTT
once	TRBV27	TRBJ2-3	TRBD1	CASSLSGTGLDTQYF	TGTGCCAGCAGTCTCTCCGGGACAGGGTTAGATACGCAGTATTTT
.	TRBV24-1	TRBJ2-7	.	CATSDLDGELYEQYF	TGTGCCACCAGTGATTTGGACGGGGAACTCTACGAGCAGTACTTC
.	TRBV14	TRBJ2-2	TRBD1	CASSRNRGTGELFF	TGTGCCAGCAGCCGCAACAGGGGGACCGGGGAGCTGTTTTTT
.	TRBV9	TRBJ1-3	TRBD1	CASSVGTGGIGNTIYF	TGTGCCAGCAGCGTAGGTACAGGGGGCATCGGAAACACCATATATTTT
.	TRBV9	TRBJ1-5	.	CASSPTGTSNQPQHF	TGTGCCAGCAGCCCCACAGGGACCAGCAATCAGCCCCAGCATTTT
.	TRBV19	TRBJ2-3	TRBD1	CASSMPRGTLTGPAPDTQYF	TGTGCCAGTAGTATGCCCAGGGGGACGTTGACGGGGCCCGCTCCAGATACGCAGTATTTT
.	TRBV3-1/TRBV3-2	TRBJ2-2	.	CASSRGTAGTGELFF	TGTGCCAGCAGCCGAGGGACAGCGGGCACTGGGGAGCTGTTTTTT
.	TRBV18	TRBJ2-1	TRBD1	CASSPRTGTYNEQFF	TGTGCCAGCTCACCGAGGACAGGGACCTACAATGAGCAGTTCTTC
.	TRBV4-1	TRBJ1-4	.	CASSPRDGATNEKLFF	TGCGCCAGCAGCCCCCGGGACGGAGCAACTAATGAAAAACTGTTTTTT
.	TRBV19	TRBJ2-4	.	CASTSGEFRHF	TGTGCCAGTACCTCAGGGGAGTTCAGGCACTTC
.	TRBV7-9	TRBJ1-4	TRBD1	CASSRQGAGEKLFF	TGTGCCAGCAGCCGACAGGGGGCGGGTGAAAAACTGTTTTTT